This T cell receptor (beta chain) was identified in a study of T-cell memory formation after mild COVID-19. The CDR3 consists of 13 residues. The V gene lost 6 bases and the J gene lost 7 bases, with 18 bases spanning the gap. CDR1 and CDR2 from the germline V gene are DFQATT and SNEGSKA (reference sequence). TCRdb recomputed calls from the 5' RACE reads with MiXCR, one row per CDR3 protein. The profile shows roughly 380,000 distinct CDR3 sequences, under 30% of them singletons. Sample: PBMCs or a T cell subset sorted from them (not recorded which). The clonotype was recovered from an adult woman who had mild COVID-19 (a few samples of this study predate the infection). Cell type and time point are not known. The chain links TRBV20-1 to TRBJ1-2; tentative D call: TRBD1 (5 bases). The CDR3 nucleotides read TGCAGTGCCCCCACGGGGGTTTGGGGTGGCTACACCTTC. Its protein product is CSAPTGVWGGYTF.